Sequencing of this T cell receptor beta chain was carried out in a study of human T cells and chemical hapten exposure. At the level of the study: While the approximately 24-week study was under way, patients received diphenylcyclopropenone on the scalp every week. Patients having alopecia areata, totalis or universalis were mostly female.

Time point noted: patch test 3, about 24 weeks after DPC sensitization. Noted treatment: therapeutic diphenylcyclopropenone sensitization with weekly scalp DPC. The study enrolled 18 to 70-year-old alopecia patients suitable for DPC. Remarks on this clonotype: Its antigen is not identified.

TCRdb reprocessed the RACE reads with MiXCR, giving one entry per CDR3 protein. The table records more than 95,000 distinct CDR3 sequences, roughly a third of them present only once. This CDR3 is built from 17 residues. The germline V and J ends were trimmed by 5 bases and 0 bases, with 17 bases remaining between them. Germline CDR1 is LNHDA and CDR2 is SQIVND (reference sequence). Study-wide results and caveats: Every donor had alopecia, and their immune response may therefore differ from healthy people's.

The TCR originated in a man between 35 and 55 years old with alopecia areata. Some clones in this sample may be carry-over from other donors' samples. This chain uses TRBV19 with TRBJ1-3, with D unclear. Sequences were derived from whole blood, sampled in connection with sensitization to the hapten diphenylcyclopropenone (DPC). In DNA form, the CDR3 reads TGTGCCAGTAGTTCAGAGCGACTTTTCGACTCTGGAAACACCATATATTTT. Translated, it gives CASSSERLFDSGNTIYF.